This paragraph reports one T cell receptor beta chain. The data were produced by immunoSEQ multiplex PCR, yet TCRdb's version contains in-frame clones alone and is incomplete. The sample yields roughly 25,000 clones, 81% seen once. These data originate in a study of blood T cell repertoires in COVID-19. The overall study: Samples of COVID-19 (acute and convalescent) were obtained from the United States, Italy and Spain. Nucleic acid was either cDNA or gDNA, and it came from T cells, B-cell-depleted T cells, or PBMCs.

The TCR sequence derives from a man aged 70 or older with acute or convalescent COVID-19. The sample was peripheral blood.

CDR3 coding DNA: TGTGCCAGCAGCGCGGACAGGGGAGGGACTGAAGCTTTCTTT. This translates into CASSADRGGTEAFF. This chain uses TRBV9 with TRBJ1-1; TRBD1 agrees at 9 bases. CDR3 length: 14 residues. Trimming took 3 bases from V and 5 from J; bases not matched to a gene: 5. Germline CDR1 is SGDLS and CDR2 is YYNGEE.